This TCR beta chain was retrieved from a study of blood T cell repertoires in COVID-19. Study context: Samples came from the United States, Italy and Spain, spanning acute and convalescent COVID-19.

CDR1 is SEHNR and CDR2 is FQNEAQ in the germline V gene (reference sequence). V gave up 5 bases and J gave up 9 bases; unmatched junction bases: 11. The CDR3 is 16 residues long. Sequencing was performed with immunoSEQ multiplex PCR; in TCRdb, only in-frame clones are kept and a portion is missing. This sample has fewer than 450,000 clones, with 90% to 95% found just once. This TCR came from a woman aged 18-35 years who had recovered from COVID-19. The chain recombines TRBV7-9 with TRBJ2-6; 9 positions agree with TRBD2. Sequencing used peripheral blood. In nucleotides, the CDR3 is TGTGCCAGCAGCCCAGGTGCTAGCGGGGTCTACAACGTCCTGACTTTC. Amino acids: CASSPGASGVYNVLTF.